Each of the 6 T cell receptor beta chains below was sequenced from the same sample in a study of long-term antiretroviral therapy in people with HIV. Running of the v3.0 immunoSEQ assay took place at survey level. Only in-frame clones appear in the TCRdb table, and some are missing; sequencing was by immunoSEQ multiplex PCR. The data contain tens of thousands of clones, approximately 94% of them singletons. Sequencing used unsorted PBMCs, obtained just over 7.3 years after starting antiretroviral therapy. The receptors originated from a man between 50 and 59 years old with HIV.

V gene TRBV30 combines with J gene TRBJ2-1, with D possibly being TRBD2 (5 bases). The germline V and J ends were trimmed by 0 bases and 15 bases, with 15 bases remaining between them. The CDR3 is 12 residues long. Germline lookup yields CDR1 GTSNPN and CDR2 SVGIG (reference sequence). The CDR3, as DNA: TGTGCCTGGAGTGTACGGGTAGAGGGTGGGTTCTTC. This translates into CAWSVRVEGGFF.

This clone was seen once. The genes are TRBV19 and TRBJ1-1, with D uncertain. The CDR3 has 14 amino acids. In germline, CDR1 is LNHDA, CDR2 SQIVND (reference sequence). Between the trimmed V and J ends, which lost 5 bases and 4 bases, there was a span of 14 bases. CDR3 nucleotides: TGTGCCAGTAGTCCAGCAGCTGCGAGCACTGAAGCTTTCTTT. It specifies CASSPAAASTEAFF.

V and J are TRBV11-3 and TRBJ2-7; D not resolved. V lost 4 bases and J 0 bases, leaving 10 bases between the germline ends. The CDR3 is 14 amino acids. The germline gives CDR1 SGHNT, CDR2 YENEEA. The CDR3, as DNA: TGTGCCAGCAGCTCGAACAAGGGCTCCTACGAGCAGTACTTC. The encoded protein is CASSSNKGSYEQYF.

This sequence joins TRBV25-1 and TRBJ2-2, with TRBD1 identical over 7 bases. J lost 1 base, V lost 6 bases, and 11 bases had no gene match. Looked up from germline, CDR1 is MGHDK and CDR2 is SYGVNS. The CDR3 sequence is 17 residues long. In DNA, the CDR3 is TGTGCCAGCAGAGGGCCGGAACAGGGGCAGAACACCGGGGAGCTGTTTTTT. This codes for CASRGPEQGQNTGELFF.

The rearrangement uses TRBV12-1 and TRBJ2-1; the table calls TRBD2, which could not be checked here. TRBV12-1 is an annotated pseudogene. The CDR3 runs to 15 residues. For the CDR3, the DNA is TGTGCCAGCAGCTTCCCTGCGGGGTTCTACAATGAGCAGTTCTTC. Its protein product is CASSFPAGFYNEQFF.

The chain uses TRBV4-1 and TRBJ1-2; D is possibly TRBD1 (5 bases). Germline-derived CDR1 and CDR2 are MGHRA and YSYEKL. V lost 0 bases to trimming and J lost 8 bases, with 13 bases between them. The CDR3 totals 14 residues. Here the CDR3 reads CASSQDRVPGGYTF. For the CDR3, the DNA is TGCGCCAGCAGCCAAGACAGGGTCCCTGGGGGCTACACCTTC.